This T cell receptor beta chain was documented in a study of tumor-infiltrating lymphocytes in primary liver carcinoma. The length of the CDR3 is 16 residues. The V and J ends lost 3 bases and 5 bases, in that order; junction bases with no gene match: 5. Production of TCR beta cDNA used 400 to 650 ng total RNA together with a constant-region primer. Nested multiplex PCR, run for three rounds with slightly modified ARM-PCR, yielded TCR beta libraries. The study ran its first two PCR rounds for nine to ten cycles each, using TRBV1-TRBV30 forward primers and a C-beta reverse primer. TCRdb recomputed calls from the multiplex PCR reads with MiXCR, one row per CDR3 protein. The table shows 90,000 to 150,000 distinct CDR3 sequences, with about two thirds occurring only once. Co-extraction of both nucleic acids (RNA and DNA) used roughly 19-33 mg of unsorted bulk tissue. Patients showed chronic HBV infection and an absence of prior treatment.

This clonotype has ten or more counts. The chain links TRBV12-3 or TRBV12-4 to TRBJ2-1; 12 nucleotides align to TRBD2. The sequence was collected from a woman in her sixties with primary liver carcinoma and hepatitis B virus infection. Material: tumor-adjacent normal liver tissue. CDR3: CASSFLASGRDNEQFF. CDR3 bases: TGTGCCAGCAGTTTTTTGGCTAGCGGGAGGGACAATGAGCAGTTCTTC.